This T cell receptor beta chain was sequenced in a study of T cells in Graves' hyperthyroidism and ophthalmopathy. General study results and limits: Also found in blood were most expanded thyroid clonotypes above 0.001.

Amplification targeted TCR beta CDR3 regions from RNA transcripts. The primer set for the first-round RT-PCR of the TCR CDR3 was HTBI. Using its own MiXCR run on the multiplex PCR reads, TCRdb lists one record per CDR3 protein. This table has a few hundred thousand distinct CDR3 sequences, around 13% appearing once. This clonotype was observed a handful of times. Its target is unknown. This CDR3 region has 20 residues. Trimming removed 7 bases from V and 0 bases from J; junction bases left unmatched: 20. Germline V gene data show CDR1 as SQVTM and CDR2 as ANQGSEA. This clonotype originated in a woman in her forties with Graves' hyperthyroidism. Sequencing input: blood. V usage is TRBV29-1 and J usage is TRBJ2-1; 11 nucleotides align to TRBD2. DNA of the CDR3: TGCAGCGGGTTTCTCGAGCTAGCGGGAGGTAAAAAGAGCTCCTACAATGAGCAGTTCTTC. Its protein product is CSGFLELAGGKKSSYNEQFF.